The clone carrying this TCR beta chain was detected only once. The CDR3 covers 16 residues. The V segment lost 1 base and the J segment 3 bases; nucleotides outside the gene matches: 2. Germline CDR1 and CDR2: SGHAT and FQNNGV. This entry is derived from a study of blood T cell repertoires in COVID-19. At the level of the study: In each case, the material was cDNA or gDNA derived from T cells, B-cell-depleted T cells, or PBMCs.

Original processing methods: For nucleated cells, counts were estimated from reference gene primer amplification. Sequencing used immunoSEQ multiplex PCR; TCRdb keeps in-frame clones, though not all of them. The V and J calls and clone size are taken from that table; D and trimming were inferred from the DNA. The repertoire includes around 170,000 clones, roughly 83% of them detected once, and 12% to 15% sits in the top ten. This sequence joins TRBV11-2 and TRBJ2-2; 10 bases match TRBD2. The TCR originated in a man aged 18-30 years with active or convalescent COVID-19. The sample consisted of peripheral blood. The CDR3, as DNA: TGTGCCAGCAGCTTAGTTCTAGCGGGGGACACCGGGGAGCTGTTTTTT. Encoded protein: CASSLVLAGDTGELFF.